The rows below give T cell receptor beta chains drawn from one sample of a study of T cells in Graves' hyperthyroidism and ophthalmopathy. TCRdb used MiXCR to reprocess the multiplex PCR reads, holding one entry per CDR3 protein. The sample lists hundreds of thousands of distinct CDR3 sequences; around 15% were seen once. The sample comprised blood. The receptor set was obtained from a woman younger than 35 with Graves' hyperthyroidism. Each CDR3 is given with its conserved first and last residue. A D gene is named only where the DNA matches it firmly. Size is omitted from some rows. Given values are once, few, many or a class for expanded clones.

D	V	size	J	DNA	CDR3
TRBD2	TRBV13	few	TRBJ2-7	TGTGCCAGCAGCTTAGGGACTAGCGGGTGGAACGAGCAGTACTTC	CASSLGTSGWNEQYF
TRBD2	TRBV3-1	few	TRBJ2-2	TGTGCCAGCAGCCAATACGGGGCTAGCGGGAGGTTTAGAACCGGGGAGCTGTTTTTT	CASSQYGASGRFRTGELFF
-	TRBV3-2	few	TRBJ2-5	TGTGCCCGCTTGACGGCTTCGGTGGGGGAGACCCAGTACTTC	CARLTASVGETQYF
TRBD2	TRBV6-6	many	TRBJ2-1	TGTGCCAGCAGTTACTCCATAACTAGCGGGAGTATCGGCGAGCAGTTCTTC	CASSYSITSGSIGEQFF
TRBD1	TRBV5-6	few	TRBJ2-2	TGTGCCAGCAGCTTGCTGGGACAGGGGTACACCGGGGAGCTGTTTTTT	CASSLLGQGYTGELFF
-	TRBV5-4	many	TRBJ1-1	TGTGCCAGCAGCTTGTACGGGACACGGGGTGGGCCAACTGAAGCTTTCTTT	CASSLYGTRGGPTEAFF
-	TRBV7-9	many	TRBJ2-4	TGTGCCAGCAGCCCTCCGACGGACCGGGGTCCCACAGACATTCAGTACTTC	CASSPPTDRGPTDIQYF
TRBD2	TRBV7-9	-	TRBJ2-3	TGTGCCAGCAGCTCCCCCATCGGCGGGAGCAGGGCAGATACGCAGTATTTT	CASSSPIGGSRADTQYF
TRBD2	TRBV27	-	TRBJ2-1	TGTGCCAGCATGACTAGCGGATTCTACAATGAGCAGTTCTTC	CASMTSGFYNEQFF
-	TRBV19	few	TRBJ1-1	TGTGCCAGTAGTATAGTTCCCGTTGAGGGAAAGGAGGTGTGGAAGAACACTGAAGCTTTCTTT	CASSIVPVEGKEVWKNTEAFF
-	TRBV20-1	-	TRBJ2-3	TGCAGTGCCCTAGTAATGGAGCGAGGGGCCTCAGATACGCAGTATTTT	CSALVMERGASDTQYF
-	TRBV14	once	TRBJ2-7	TGTGCCAGCAGCCAAGAAGCCCCGCTAGCCGGCTACGAGCAGTACTTC	CASSQEAPLAGYEQYF
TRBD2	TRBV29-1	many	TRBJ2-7	TGCAGCGTCCCCAACCGGGAGGGGGGCGGCTACGAGCAGTACTTC	CSVPNREGGGYEQYF
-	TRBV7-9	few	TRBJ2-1	TGTGCCAGCAGCTCATTCCAGATAGCGGCTAGCTCCTACAATGAGCAGTTCTTC	CASSSFQIAASSYNEQFF
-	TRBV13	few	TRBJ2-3	TGTGCCAGCAACATAATGGACCATCGGCACGATACGCAGTATTTT	CASNIMDHRHDTQYF
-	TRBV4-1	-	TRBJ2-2	TGCGCCAGCAGCCAAGAGTCAGGGGTCGGGGAGCTGTTTTTT	CASSQESGVGELFF
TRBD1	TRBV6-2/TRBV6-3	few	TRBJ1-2	TGTGCCAGCAGTTACCTTCCGGGACAGGGCCTTAGTAACTATGGCTACACCTTC	CASSYLPGQGLSNYGYTF
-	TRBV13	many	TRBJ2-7	TGTGCCAGCAGCTTGGATCAATACGAGCAGTACTTC	CASSLDQYEQYF
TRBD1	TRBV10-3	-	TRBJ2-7	TGTGCCATCAGCCCGGGACAGGGTACAGCTAAGTACGAGCAGTACTTC	CAISPGQGTAKYEQYF
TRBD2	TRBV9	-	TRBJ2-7	TGTGCCAGCAGCTCCGGACTAGCGGGAGAGGAGTACGAGCAGTACTTC	CASSSGLAGEEYEQYF
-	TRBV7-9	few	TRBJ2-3	TGTGCCAGCAGCTTAGCTGCAGGGCCGACGGCCGTTGTGGAGTATTTT	CASSLAAGPTAVVEYF
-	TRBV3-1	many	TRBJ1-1	TGTGCCAGCAGCCAAATTGGGGTAAACACTGAAGCTTTCTTT	CASSQIGVNTEAFF
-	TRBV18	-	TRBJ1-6	TGTGCCAGCTCACCTCGGACAGAGAATAATTCACCCCTCCACTTT	CASSPRTENNSPLHF
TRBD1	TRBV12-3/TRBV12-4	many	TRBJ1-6	TGTGCCAGCAGTTTGGGTCCGAGGGGGACAGCTTCACCCCTCCACTTT	CASSLGPRGTASPLHF
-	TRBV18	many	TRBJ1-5	TGTGCCAGCTCATTCCGACAGAGCAATCAGCCCCAGCATTTT	CASSFRQSNQPQHF
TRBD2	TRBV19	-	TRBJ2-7	TGTGCCAGTAGTATTAGCGGGAGCGGCTCCTCCTACGAGCAGTACTTC	CASSISGSGSSYEQYF
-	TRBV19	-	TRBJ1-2	TGTGCCAGCAACACCCAAGCCGGGCCAAGTGGCTACACCTTC	CASNTQAGPSGYTF
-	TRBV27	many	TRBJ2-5	TGTGCCAGCAGTTTATCGCCTCAGCGGGAGACCCAGTACTTC	CASSLSPQRETQYF
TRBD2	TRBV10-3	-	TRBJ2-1	TGTGCCATCAGTGAGCTTTGGACTAGCGGGAGGGACAATGAGCAGTTCTTC	CAISELWTSGRDNEQFF
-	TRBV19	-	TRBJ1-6	TGTGCCAGTAGTCTCTACAGCGAGTTAGATTCACCCCTCCACTTT	CASSLYSELDSPLHF
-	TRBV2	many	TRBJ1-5	TGTGCCAGCAGTGAAGGGGGGCCCTTAGGGCAGCCCCAGCATTTT	CASSEGGPLGQPQHF
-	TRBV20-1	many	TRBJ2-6	TGCAGTGCTAGAGAGCTTGGGGCCAACGTCCTGACTTTC	CSARELGANVLTF
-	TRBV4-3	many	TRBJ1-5	TGCGCCAGCAGCCAAGAACCAGCTCGACAGCCCCAGCATTTT	CASSQEPARQPQHF
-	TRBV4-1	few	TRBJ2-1	TGCGCCAGCAGCCCTCCGGGCAGGCAAGTCACCAATGAGCAGTTCTTC	CASSPPGRQVTNEQFF
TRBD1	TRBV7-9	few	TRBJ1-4	TGTGCCAGCAGCTTTATTAATATTTTACAGGGGACGTACAGTGAAAAACTGTTTTTT	CASSFINILQGTYSEKLFF
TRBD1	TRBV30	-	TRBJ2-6	TGTGCCTGGGACAGGGGGAAATCGTCTGGGGCCAACGTCCTGACTTTC	CAWDRGKSSGANVLTF
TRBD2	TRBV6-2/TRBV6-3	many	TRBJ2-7	TGTGCCAGCAGTTACCCAGGACTAGCGGTATCAGAGGACTACGAGCAGTACTTC	CASSYPGLAVSEDYEQYF
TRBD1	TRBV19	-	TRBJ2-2	TGTGCCAGTAGTCCCTACACCGGGACAGGGGCCGGGGAGCTGTTTTTT	CASSPYTGTGAGELFF
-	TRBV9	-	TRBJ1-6	TGTGCCAGCAGCGAGGATCCCCTGGGGGATCCCCTCCACTTT	CASSEDPLGDPLHF
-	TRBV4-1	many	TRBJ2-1	TGCGCCAGCAGCCTACCGGACTATTGGGGTCGGAATGAGCAGTTCTTC	CASSLPDYWGRNEQFF
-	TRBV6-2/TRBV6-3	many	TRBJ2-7	TGTGCCAGCTCGGACCCCTACGAGCAGTACTTC	CASSDPYEQYF
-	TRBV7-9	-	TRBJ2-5	TGTGCCAGCAGTCCACCCCTTCCCGGGGACGGTTACGAAGAGACCCAGTACTTC	CASSPPLPGDGYEETQYF
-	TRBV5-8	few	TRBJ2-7	TGTGCCAGCAGCTTGTGGGTTAGGTCAGGACTTCCCTACGAGCAGTACTTC	CASSLWVRSGLPYEQYF
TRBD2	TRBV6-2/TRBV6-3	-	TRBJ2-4	TGTGCCAGCAGTGCGGCTCATAGCGGGGCCCTATCTAGAAACATTCAGTACTTC	CASSAAHSGALSRNIQYF
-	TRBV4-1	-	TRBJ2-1	TGCGCCAGCAGCCAAGATGGGTATTCCTACAATGAGCAGTTCTTC	CASSQDGYSYNEQFF
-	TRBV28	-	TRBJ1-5	TGTGCCAGCAGTTTAACTTGGGGGGATCAGCCCCAGCATTTT	CASSLTWGDQPQHF
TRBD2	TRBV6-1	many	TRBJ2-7	TGTGCCAGCAGTTCCCTCGGGACTAGCGGGGCGTACGAGCAGTACTTC	CASSSLGTSGAYEQYF
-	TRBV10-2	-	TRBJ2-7	TGCGCCAGCAGTGAGGTCCACAGAGGAGACTACGAGCAGTACTTC	CASSEVHRGDYEQYF
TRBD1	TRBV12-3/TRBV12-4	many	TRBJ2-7	TGTGCCAGCGGACAGGGCGGACTCTACGAGCAGTACTTC	CASGQGGLYEQYF
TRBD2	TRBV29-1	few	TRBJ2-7	TGCAGCGTCAATAGGGCGGGGGGCTACGAGCAGTACTTC	CSVNRAGGYEQYF
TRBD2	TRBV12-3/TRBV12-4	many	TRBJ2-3	TGTGCCACTTCACGGGGGGGCACAGATACGCAGTATTTT	CATSRGGTDTQYF
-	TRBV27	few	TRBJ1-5	TGTGCCAGTCGTCGGGTAAGCAATCAGCCCCAGCATTTT	CASRRVSNQPQHF